The subject of this entry is one T cell receptor beta chain. The CDR3 consists of 14 residues. Trimming removed 1 base from V and 2 bases from J, with 9 bases in between. Germline V CDR1 and CDR2: LNHDA, SQIVND (reference sequence). The record originates from a study of blood T cell repertoires in COVID-19. Whole-study context: Nucleic acid was either cDNA or gDNA, and it came from T cells, B-cell-depleted T cells, or PBMCs.

In the original workflow: Counts of nucleated cells, estimated from reference gene primer amplification, were obtained. This table comes from immunoSEQ multiplex PCR, and its TCRdb copy is limited to in-frame clones, with some not included. The V and J calls and clone size are taken from that table; D and trimming were inferred from the DNA. Here the sample spans about 75,000 clones, almost 90% being singletons. This chain connects TRBV19 to TRBJ2-7; maybe TRBD2 (5 bases). The sample consisted of peripheral blood. The origin of this receptor is a human donor in a cohort sampled during active COVID-19. The CDR3 coding sequence is TGTGCCAGTAGTATAGCCCGGGGAGCCTACGAGCAGTACTTC. Protein product: CASSIARGAYEQYF. The complete variable domain, with remaining parts taken from reference TRBV19 and TRBJ2-7, reads DGGITQSPKYLFRKEGQNVTLSCEQNLNHDAMYWYRQDPGQGLRLIYYSQIVNDFQKGDIAEGYSVSREKKESFPLTVTSAQKNPTAFYLCASSIARGAYEQYFGPGTRLTVT.